Included here is one T cell receptor beta chain sequence, with context. Its matching antigen is unknown. The sample comes from a study of shared clonotypes between healthy human individuals. The overall study: Researchers drew samples from two women and a few men aged 18 to 49.

Per the original data handling: From ImmunoSEQ came sequences covering only the junction and carrying no quality scores, so filtering differed. Some clones are missing from TCRdb's copy, which holds only in-frame ones; the method was immunoSEQ multiplex PCR. The DNA was the basis for D and trimming; V, J and clone size are from that table. The data contain 530,000 or so clones, about 79% of them singletons. With 1 base removed from V and 2 bases from J, the gap between germline ends came to 8 bases. CDR3 length: 14 amino acids. CDR1 MNHNS and CDR2 SASEGT come from the germline V gene. Points from the study as a whole: The small donor group covered limited genetic and exposure diversity.

The chain uses TRBV6-1 and TRBJ2-5; D is ambiguous. The TCR originated in a woman aged 40 to 50 in good health. Some clones in this sample may be carry-over from other donors' samples. Specimen: PBMCs. CDR3 protein: CASSEDQVQETQYF. CDR3 coding DNA: TGTGCCAGCAGTGAAGACCAGGTTCAAGAGACCCAGTACTTC.